This T cell receptor (beta chain) originates from a study of CD8 T cells in Susac syndrome. Random hexamers primed reverse transcription of about 0.45 to 1 ug RNA. Amplification of TCR beta CDR3 was carried out by immunoSEQ multiplex PCR, which covered 54 Vbeta and 13 Jbeta segments. MiXCR was run by TCRdb on the immunoSEQ multiplex PCR reads, yielding one entry per CDR3 protein. The profile covers hundreds of thousands of distinct CDR3 sequences, with over 75% appearing a single time and less than 0.2% taken by the ten largest. This clonotype appeared a single time. V lost 3 bases and J 2 bases, leaving 10 bases between the germline ends. CDR1 is KGHDR and CDR2 is SFDVKD in the germline V gene. This CDR3 has 14 amino acids.

The specimen was CD8+ T cells from PBMCs. The receptor was isolated from a human donor with multiple sclerosis. This chain uses TRBV24-1 with TRBJ2-7; D assignment may be TRBD1 or TRBD2 (5 bases each). CDR3: CATSDTTGPYEQYF. The CDR3, as DNA: TGTGCCACCAGTGATACGACGGGGCCCTACGAGCAGTACTTC.